Sequencing of this T cell receptor (beta chain) was carried out in a study of T cells in Graves' hyperthyroidism and ophthalmopathy. Overall study context: Peripheral blood was acquired at first diagnosis, ahead of any therapy whatsoever. General study findings and limits: Classification by a 13 V-J model distinguished ophthalmopathy from stable hyperthyroidism. In blood, most of the thyroid clonotypes expanded above 0.001 were also present.

Diagnosis rested on symptoms, serum thyroxine and TRAb, thyroid ultrasound, and orbital computed tomography. Using RNA transcripts as the source, TCR beta CDR3 regions were amplified. HTBI primers were used for first-round RT-PCR of the TCR CDR3. TCRdb re-analysed the multiplex PCR reads in MiXCR, keeping a single row per CDR3 protein. The sample lists hundreds of thousands of distinct CDR3 sequences; around 38% were seen once. The V end was cut by 3 bases, the J end by 1 base, with 16 bases between. The germline CDR1 and CDR2 sequences are LNHNV and YYDKDF (reference sequence). This CDR3 has 17 residues. As for this clonotype: Its antigen is unidentified.

Sample: blood. The rearrangement links TRBV15 to TRBJ1-5; D remains ambiguous. The sequence derives from a man between 18 and 35 years old with Graves' hyperthyroidism. The CDR3 protein is CATSSEGWAVSNQPQHF. The CDR3 nucleotides are TGTGCCACCAGCAGCGAAGGGTGGGCAGTGAGCAATCAGCCCCAGCATTTT.